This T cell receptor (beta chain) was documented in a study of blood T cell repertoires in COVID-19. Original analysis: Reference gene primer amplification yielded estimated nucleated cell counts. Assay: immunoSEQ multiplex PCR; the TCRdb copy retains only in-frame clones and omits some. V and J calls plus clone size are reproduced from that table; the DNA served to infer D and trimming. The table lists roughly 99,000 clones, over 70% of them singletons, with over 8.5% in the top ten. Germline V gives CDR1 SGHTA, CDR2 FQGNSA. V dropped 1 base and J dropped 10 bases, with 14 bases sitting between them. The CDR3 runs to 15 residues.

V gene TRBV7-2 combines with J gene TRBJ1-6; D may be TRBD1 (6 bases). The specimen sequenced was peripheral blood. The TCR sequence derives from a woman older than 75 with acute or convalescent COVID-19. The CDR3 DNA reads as TGTGCCAGCAGCTTAGTGGGCAGGGGAGACTCACCCCTCCACTTT. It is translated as CASSLVGRGDSPLHF.